This T cell receptor beta chain was retrieved from a study of T cell changes during pregnancy in multiple sclerosis. Sequenced by immunoSEQ multiplex PCR; TCRdb stores in-frame clones only, minus some. Of tens of thousands of clones listed, 92% are singletons. V was cut by 6 bases and J by 8 bases, with 16 bases left in between. Germline CDR1 is MNHNS and CDR2 is SASEGT. CDR3 length: 13 residues. The J gene is TRBJ1-1, the V gene TRBV6-1, with a possible D match to TRBD1 (5 bases). Sequences were derived from CD4+ T cells from peripheral blood mononuclear cells, sampled in the third trimester of pregnancy. This TCR came from a female donor with multiple sclerosis, enrolled in a pregnancy study. The CDR3 region has the DNA TGTGCCAGCAGACCCACCGACAGACCAGAAGCTTTCTTT. It encodes CASRPTDRPEAFF.